Listed below are T cell receptor beta chains from one sample, sequenced in a study of regulatory T cells in long-lasting Graves disease. TCRdb analysed the multiplex PCR reads with MiXCR anew, one entry per CDR3 protein. The repertoire holds about 470,000 distinct CDR3 sequences, just under 15% seen once, with 16% in the top ten. The same sample was also used in a study of T cells in Graves' hyperthyroidism and ophthalmopathy.

The input for sequencing was peripheral blood mononuclear cells (PBMCs), taken at new diagnosis, from a patient treated with antithyroid drugs. The receptor set was obtained from a woman aged 25-40 years with Graves disease. CDR3s include the opening cysteine and the closing phenylalanine or tryptophan. The order of the fields is D gene, V gene, J gene, clone size, CDR3 protein, CDR3 DNA. The D gene is left open where the match is weak. Expanded clones get a size class; other rows say once, few or many, or leave the size out.

TRBD1	TRBV5-1	TRBJ1-2	few	CASSPWDRANYGYTF	TGCGCCAGCAGCCCCTGGGACAGAGCTAACTATGGCTACACCTTC
-	TRBV18	TRBJ2-3	-	CASSPPATRAPDTQYF	TGTGCCAGCTCACCACCGGCAACACGGGCCCCAGATACGCAGTATTTT
-	TRBV13	TRBJ2-5	few	CASSPRGEETQYF	TGTGCCAGCAGCCCCCGGGGTGAAGAGACCCAGTACTTC
TRBD2	TRBV27	TRBJ2-3	-	CASSLWGGRDVADTQYF	TGTGCCAGCAGTTTGTGGGGCGGGAGAGACGTAGCAGATACGCAGTATTTT
-	TRBV5-1	TRBJ1-1	many	CASAPDSFNTEAFF	TGCGCCAGCGCACCCGACAGCTTTAACACTGAAGCTTTCTTT
TRBD1	TRBV27	TRBJ2-5	many	CASRDRPSGIQETQYF	TGTGCCAGCCGGGACAGGCCATCCGGTATTCAAGAGACCCAGTACTTC
-	TRBV12-3/TRBV12-4	TRBJ2-7	many	CASSSGAAYEQYF	TGTGCCAGCAGTTCAGGGGCGGCCTACGAGCAGTACTTC
-	TRBV14	TRBJ1-1	many	CASSLMGVGQMNTEAFF	TGTGCCAGCAGCCTTATGGGTGTCGGACAGATGAACACTGAAGCTTTCTTT
TRBD2	TRBV9	TRBJ2-1	few	CASSGDPTSGRSYNEQFF	TGTGCCAGCAGCGGAGACCCTACAAGCGGGAGATCCTACAATGAGCAGTTCTTC
-	TRBV10-3	TRBJ2-3	many	CAISGWDFTDTQYF	TGTGCCATCAGTGGATGGGACTTCACAGATACGCAGTATTTT
TRBD1	TRBV5-1	TRBJ2-7	many	CASSKEPRDRYEQYF	TGTGCCAGCAGCAAAGAGCCCCGGGACAGATACGAGCAGTACTTC
-	TRBV30	TRBJ2-1	many	CAWSVDNNEQFF	TGTGCCTGGAGTGTAGATAACAATGAGCAGTTCTTC
-	TRBV20-1	TRBJ2-5	-	CSASSRETQYF	TGCAGTGCTAGTAGTCGAGAGACCCAGTACTTC
-	TRBV5-5	TRBJ2-3	-	CASSFTGTLLPGGTDTQYF	TGTGCCAGCAGCTTCACCGGGACCCTCCTCCCGGGAGGCACAGATACGCAGTATTTT
TRBD1	TRBV13	TRBJ1-4	many	CASSDRDRYNEKLFF	TGTGCCAGCAGCGACCGGGACAGGTATAATGAAAAACTGTTTTTT
TRBD1	TRBV19	TRBJ2-1	few	CASSMGTGNSYNEQFF	TGTGCCAGTAGTATGGGGACAGGGAACTCCTACAATGAGCAGTTCTTC
TRBD1	TRBV9	TRBJ1-4	many	CASSGRSGQSNEKLFF	TGTGCCAGCAGCGGGCGGTCGGGACAGTCTAATGAAAAACTGTTTTTT
-	TRBV6-9	TRBJ2-5	few	CASSYNRPSQETQYF	TGTGCCAGCAGTTACAATAGACCGAGCCAAGAGACCCAGTACTTC
-	TRBV28	TRBJ2-7	many	CASSFQYSYEQYF	TGTGCCAGCAGTTTCCAATACTCCTACGAGCAGTACTTC
TRBD1	TRBV24-1	TRBJ2-2	many	CATSDLDRGRTGELFF	TGTGCCACCAGTGATTTGGACAGGGGTAGAACCGGGGAGCTGTTTTTT
-	TRBV28	TRBJ2-3	many	CASSRPASTDTQYF	TGTGCCAGCAGTCGCCCCGCTAGCACAGATACGCAGTATTTT
TRBD1	TRBV10-3	TRBJ1-4	-	CAIRQQGDEELFF	TGTGCCATCAGACAACAGGGGGATGAAGAACTGTTTTTT
-	TRBV6-1	TRBJ2-1	few	CASSAVSSYNEQFF	TGTGCCAGCAGTGCCGTTAGTTCCTACAATGAGCAGTTCTTC
-	TRBV24-1	TRBJ2-2	-	CATSEDSGTGNTGELFF	TGTGCCACCAGTGAAGATAGCGGGACAGGGAACACCGGGGAGCTGTTTTTT
TRBD2	TRBV6-4	TRBJ2-3	-	CASSDEAGVATQYF	TGTGCCAGCAGTGACGAAGCGGGAGTGGCTACGCAGTATTTT
-	TRBV19	TRBJ1-1	-	CASSGWGRPEAFF	TGTGCCAGTAGTGGGTGGGGGCGGCCTGAAGCTTTCTTT
TRBD1	TRBV3-1	TRBJ2-7	-	CASSFRDRGLYEQYF	TGTGCCAGCAGCTTCCGGGACAGGGGACTCTACGAGCAGTACTTC
-	TRBV12-3/TRBV12-4	TRBJ1-5	few	CASSLGPGEIQPQHF	TGTGCCAGCAGTTTAGGGCCAGGAGAGATTCAGCCCCAGCATTTT
TRBD1	TRBV4-1	TRBJ2-7	-	CASNQDSGTGGLYEQYF	TGCGCCAGCAACCAAGATTCGGGGACAGGGGGCCTCTACGAGCAGTACTTC
-	TRBV12-3/TRBV12-4	TRBJ2-6	many	CASSHSSGANVLTF	TGTGCCAGCAGTCATAGCTCTGGGGCCAACGTCCTGACTTTC
-	TRBV25-1	TRBJ1-3	-	CASSEHHSGNTIYF	TGTGCCAGCAGTGAACATCATTCTGGAAACACCATATATTTT
-	TRBV2	TRBJ2-2	-	CASKRGARSGELFF	TGTGCCAGCAAAAGGGGCGCCCGTTCCGGGGAGCTGTTTTTT
TRBD2	TRBV7-9	TRBJ2-1	-	CASNYPPSGENEQFF	TGTGCCAGCAACTACCCCCCTAGCGGCGAGAATGAGCAGTTCTTC